This T cell receptor (beta chain) was found in a study of cytomegalovirus exposure and HLA in healthy donors. CDR1 and CDR2 from the germline V gene are MDHEN and SYDVKM. This CDR3 comprises 13 residues. The V end lost 5 bases, the J end lost 8 bases, and 15 bases lay between the germline ends. This clone was detected only once. Its antigen is unknown. 13 Jbeta primers and 60 Vbeta primers were used for the PCR. The protocol was immunoSEQ multiplex PCR, while the TCRdb copy is restricted to in-frame clones and leaves out a portion. The sample carries fewer than 55,000 clones, 72% recorded once. General observations from the study: The HLA-A and HLA-B alleles of most subjects were reportedly predicted accurately from TCR beta sequences. The study found most TCR sequences rare, yet found some public TCRs in many donors.

This rearrangement joins TRBV28 to TRBJ1-2, with unresolved D. Sequencing was carried out using PBMCs. The TCR sequence derives from a woman in her forties or fifties in good health and CMV-seropositive. Here the CDR3 DNA reads TGTGCCAGCAGTCCTTACGACGGGAGGGGCTACACCTTC. Protein product: CASSPYDGRGYTF.